The 11 T cell receptor beta chains listed next were all sequenced from one sample in a study of shared clonotypes between healthy human individuals. The protocol was immunoSEQ multiplex PCR, while the TCRdb copy is restricted to in-frame clones and leaves out a portion. The sample has some 2,000,000 clones, approximately 95% seen once. The material sequenced was naive CD4+ T cells sorted from blood. The sample's subset: CD45RA+ positively selected. The receptors here all came from a man aged 18 to 30 in good health.

The CDR3 loop reads CASSAGVYEQYF. CDR3 nucleotides: TGTGCCAGCTCGGCAGGAGTCTACGAGCAGTACTTC. The chain carries TRBV6-1 and TRBJ2-7, with unresolved D. The ends were cut back, 8 bases at V and 3 bases at J, with 11 bases in the middle. The CDR3 runs 12 residues. Per the germline V gene, CDR1 is MNHNS and CDR2 is SASEGT.

V is TRBV9 and J is TRBJ2-7, with 8 bases fitting TRBD2. The CDR3 sequence is 14 residues long. Trimming took 3 bases from V and 3 from J; bases not matched to a gene: 5. Per the germline V gene, CDR1 is SGDLS and CDR2 is YYNGEE. CDR3 protein: CASSAGSGSYEQYF. The CDR3 nucleotides read TGTGCCAGCAGCGCCGGAAGCGGGAGCTACGAGCAGTACTTC.

This rearrangement joins TRBV7-3 to TRBJ1-5, with 7 positions matching TRBD1. Trimming removed 5 bases from V and 2 bases from J; junction bases left unmatched: 6. Per germline, CDR1 SGHTA and CDR2 FQGTGA. This CDR3 region has 15 residues. CDR3: CASSENGQGNQPQHF. The CDR3 DNA follows: TGTGCCAGCAGCGAGAACGGACAGGGCAATCAGCCCCAGCATTTT.

A word on this clone: Different DNA sequences within this sample yield the same CDR3. V is TRBV29-1 and J is TRBJ1-5, with D perhaps TRBD1 (5 bases). Germline V gene lookup returns CDR1 SQVTM and CDR2 ANQGSEA. Trimming removed 5 bases from V and 3 bases from J, with 8 bases in between. The CDR3 runs 12 residues. The CDR3 sequence is CSVRDSNQPQHF. The CDR3 DNA reads TGCAGCGTTCGGGACTCCAATCAGCCCCAGCATTTT.

The chain is built from TRBV6-1 and TRBJ2-2, with unresolved D. Germline CDR1 and CDR2: MNHNS and SASEGT. The CDR3 has 15 amino acids. The germline V and J ends were trimmed by 2 bases and 0 bases, with 7 bases remaining between them. CDR3: CASSELGSNTGELFF. CDR3 coding DNA: TGTGCCAGCAGTGAACTTGGTTCGAACACCGGGGAGCTGTTTTTT.

The gene calls are TRBV29-1 and TRBJ2-5, with 9 nucleotides matching TRBD1. Trimming at V came to 6 bases and at J to 5 bases, leaving 7 bases not matched to a gene. The germline gives CDR1 SQVTM, CDR2 ANQGSEA. The CDR3 consists of 13 residues. The DNA of the CDR3 is TGCAGCGTGCGGACAGGGGTGAGGGAGACCCAGTACTTC. Translated: CSVRTGVRETQYF.

The chain joins TRBV30 to TRBJ1-2; 8 nucleotides align to TRBD1. The V gene end was trimmed by 2 bases and the J gene end by 6 bases; junction bases not matched to a gene: 5. Germline V gene lookup returns CDR1 GTSNPN and CDR2 SVGIG (reference sequence). The CDR3 loop spans 13 amino acids. In DNA, the CDR3 is TGTGCCTGGAGTTCCCAGGGGGCTAATGGCTACACCTTC. Protein product: CAWSSQGANGYTF.

This sequence joins TRBV19 and TRBJ1-6; possible D gene TRBD1, 6 bases. CDR3 length: 15 amino acids. Germline lookup yields CDR1 LNHDA and CDR2 SQIVND (reference sequence). V lost 6 bases to trimming and J lost 7 bases, with 16 bases between them. CDR3 sequence reads: CASRTGPLDNSPLHF. The DNA of the CDR3 is TGTGCCAGTAGGACAGGCCCCCTAGACAATTCACCCCTCCACTTT.

V is TRBV2 and J is TRBJ2-2; tentative D call: TRBD1 (5 bases). The CDR3 is 14 amino acids. The germline CDR1 and CDR2 sequences are SNHLY and FYNNEI. The V and J ends lost 7 bases and 0 bases respectively, with 9 bases between them. The DNA of the CDR3 is TGTGCCAGCATTGACAGAGCGAACACCGGGGAGCTGTTTTTT. Encoded protein: CASIDRANTGELFF.

Comment on this clone: The identical CDR3 is also encoded by other nucleotide sequences in the sample. The J gene is TRBJ1-5, the V gene TRBV2, with D uncertain. Trimming pared 2 bases from V and 1 base from J, leaving 6 bases between. This CDR3 comprises 14 residues. Germline-derived CDR1 and CDR2 are SNHLY and FYNNEI. CDR3 residues: CASSERLSNQPQHF. For the CDR3, the DNA is TGTGCCAGCAGTGAACGGCTGAGCAATCAGCCCCAGCATTTT.

This clone was seen a single time. The chain carries TRBV10-3 and TRBJ2-2; the D is unclear. The CDR3 loop spans 14 amino acids. Germline V CDR1 and CDR2: ENHRY, SYGVKD. The V end lost 4 bases, the J end lost 2 bases, and 8 bases lay between the germline ends. Here the CDR3 reads CAISARENTGELFF. In DNA, the CDR3 is TGTGCCATCAGTGCCCGAGAAAACACCGGGGAGCTGTTTTTT.